This T cell receptor beta chain was identified in a study of neurological immune-mediated disorders. The overall study: Secondary progressive disease was present in 3, and relapsing-remitting disease in 31, of the roughly 35 multiple sclerosis patients. Study-wide results and caveats: Phylogenetic grouping assigned the repertoires of 18 of 34 multiple sclerosis patients to a single cluster of related CDR3 sequences. This cluster may be a repertoire-level signature.

The unsorted libraries had their origin in 2 million PBMCs stored at -80 C. This clonotype was counted ten times or more. Its specificity is unknown. It was by 5'RACE with 10-nucleotide random UMIs that the cDNA was made. TCRdb re-called the 5' RACE reads through MiXCR, storing one row per CDR3 protein. The table has under 75,000 distinct CDR3 sequences, roughly 3% seen once. Germline loops: CDR1 DFQATT, CDR2 SNEGSKA (reference sequence). The CDR3 has 13 residues. The clonotype originates from a woman aged 45-59 years with multiple sclerosis. The specimen sequenced was PBMCs. The chain links TRBV20-1 to TRBJ2-3; TRBD2 agrees at 10 bases. CDR3 in amino acids: CSERGGITDTQYF. For the CDR3, the DNA is TGCTCCGAGCGGGGGGGGATCACAGATACGCAGTATTTT.